The rows below give T cell receptor beta chains drawn from one sample of a study of control samples from healthy donors and cancer patients. The assay was immunoSEQ multiplex PCR, and TCRdb's table has in-frame clones only and misses some. This sample has some 73,000 clones, with about 95% found just once. Sequenced sample: blood. These receptor sequences come from a woman aged 40 to 50 in good health. The CDR3 runs from the conserved cysteine through the conserved F or W. A D gene is named only where the DNA matches it firmly. Expanded clones get a size class; other rows say once, few or many, or leave the size out.

d_gene	abundance	v_gene	j_gene	len	CDR3aa	CDR3nt
-	-	TRBV7-2	TRBJ2-1	14	CASSPQDGYNEQFF	TGTGCCAGCAGCCCCCAGGACGGTTACAATGAGCAGTTCTTC
-	-	TRBV5-4	TRBJ2-7	15	CASSLSVGGLGEQYF	TGTGCCAGCAGCTTGAGTGTTGGGGGGCTGGGCGAGCAGTACTTC
-	-	TRBV19	TRBJ1-6	14	CASSIGLENSPLHF	TGTGCCAGTAGTATAGGGTTGGAGAATTCACCCCTCCACTTT
-	-	TRBV4-3	TRBJ1-6	15	CASSQEPGGGSPLHF	TGCGCCAGCAGCCAAGAGCCAGGTGGGGGGTCACCCCTCCACTTT
TRBD1	-	TRBV30	TRBJ1-2	16	CAWSVLLDRVGYGYTF	TGTGCCTGGAGTGTACTCCTAGACAGGGTGGGCTATGGCTACACCTTC
-	-	TRBV4-1	TRBJ2-7	16	CASSQGGRGVSYEQYF	TGCGCCAGCAGCCAAGGAGGACGGGGCGTCTCCTACGAGCAGTACTTC
-	-	TRBV19	TRBJ1-1	16	CASSMIPGFVNTEAFF	TGTGCCAGTAGTATGATCCCCGGTTTCGTGAACACTGAAGCTTTCTTT
-	-	TRBV3-1/TRBV3-2	TRBJ2-1	15	CASSGTPTSMNEQFF	TGTGCCAGCAGCGGCACCCCGACTAGTATGAATGAGCAGTTCTTC
TRBD1	-	TRBV12-3/TRBV12-4	TRBJ1-5	13	CASSLTGNQPQHF	TGTGCCAGCAGTTTGACAGGGAATCAGCCCCAGCATTTT
-	-	TRBV2	TRBJ1-5	13	CASSGRSNQPQHF	TGTGCCAGCAGTGGTCGGAGCAATCAGCCCCAGCATTTT
-	-	TRBV11-2	TRBJ2-7	13	CASSGPGDGEQYF	TGTGCCAGCAGCGGTCCCGGTGACGGCGAGCAGTACTTC
-	-	TRBV6-5	TRBJ1-4	14	CASSPGRSNEKLFF	TGTGCCAGCAGTCCCGGACGGAGTAATGAAAAACTGTTTTTT
TRBD1	-	TRBV23-1	TRBJ1-5	17	CASSQSRLGQVKQPQHF	TGCGCCAGCAGTCAATCTCGGCTGGGACAGGTAAAGCAGCCCCAGCATTTT
TRBD2	-	TRBV7-2	TRBJ2-3	15	CASSLPTSGSDTQYF	TGTGCCAGCAGCTTACCCACTAGCGGTTCAGATACGCAGTATTTT
-	once	TRBV6-6	TRBJ1-2	12	CASTQGFLGYTF	TGTGCCAGCACCCAGGGCTTTCTCGGCTACACCTTC
-	-	TRBV5-4	TRBJ1-2	16	CASSLDLRGGIHGYTF	TGTGCCAGCAGCTTGGACCTGAGGGGGGGGATACATGGCTACACCTTC